This TCR beta chain was documented in a study of response to subunit inactivated influenza vaccine. General study results and limits: Few additional T cells are recruited per seasonal influenza vaccination, authors suggested.

Only a few counts were recorded for this clonotype. Its antigen is not known. TCRdb passed the RT-PCR reads through MiXCR, listing each CDR3 protein once. The top ten hold about a tenth of the sample, which has around 790,000 distinct CDR3 sequences, about 20% seen once. CDR1 is MGHRA, CDR2 YSYEKL, per germline. V lost 2 bases and J lost 4; bases outside the gene matches: 7. The CDR3 totals 16 residues. The sample consisted of PBMCs from blood, taken around 5 days after vaccination. This sequence originates from a man aged 50 to 59 who received an inactivated influenza vaccine. The J gene is TRBJ2-5, the V gene TRBV4-1, with TRBD2 matching over 10 bases. The CDR3 DNA is TGCGCCAGCAGCCAACCACAAGGGACTAGCGCAGAGACCCAGTACTTC. Residues: CASSQPQGTSAETQYF.